A selection of T cell receptor beta chains follows, all from one sample in a study of early T cells in non-severe SARS-CoV-2 infection. TCRdb called the 5' RACE reads again in MiXCR, with one record for every CDR3 protein. The sample carries nearly 80,000 distinct CDR3 sequences, roughly 13% recorded once. The sample taken for sequencing was whole blood. Every receptor here comes from an adult who was a healthcare worker with PCR-confirmed SARS-CoV-2 infection or an uninfected control (not recorded which). The CDR3 runs from the conserved cysteine through the conserved F or W. Each record gives: J gene, D gene, clone size, V gene, CDR3 protein, CDR3 DNA. The D gene is left open where the match is weak. The listing skips clone size in some rows; elsewhere it reads once, few, many or a size class.

j_gene: TRBJ2-3
d_gene: .
abundance: .
v_gene: TRBV12-3/TRBV12-4
CDR3aa: CASGGAAGPTDTQYF
CDR3nt: TGTGCCAGCGGAGGGGCAGCTGGACCCACAGATACGCAGTATTTT

j_gene: TRBJ1-2
d_gene: .
abundance: few
v_gene: TRBV24-1
CDR3aa: CATSDLARAYGYTF
CDR3nt: TGTGCCACCAGTGATTTGGCCAGGGCCTATGGCTACACCTTC

j_gene: TRBJ1-6
d_gene: TRBD1
abundance: many
v_gene: TRBV5-1
CDR3aa: CASSSGQGGNSPLHF
CDR3nt: TGCGCCAGCAGCTCTGGACAGGGTGGAAATTCACCCCTCCACTTT

j_gene: TRBJ1-2
d_gene: .
abundance: many
v_gene: TRBV28
CDR3aa: CASSDRDGLLYGYTF
CDR3nt: TGTGCCAGCAGCGACCGGGACGGACTACTCTATGGCTACACCTTC

j_gene: TRBJ2-2
d_gene: .
abundance: once
v_gene: TRBV14
CDR3aa: CASSRDSFNTGELFF
CDR3nt: TGTGCCAGCAGCCGGGACTCCTTTAACACCGGGGAGCTGTTTTTT

j_gene: TRBJ2-7
d_gene: TRBD2
abundance: few
v_gene: TRBV25-1
CDR3aa: CASNRGGEQYF
CDR3nt: TGTGCCAGCAACCGGGGGGGAGAGCAGTACTTC

j_gene: TRBJ1-1
d_gene: TRBD1
abundance: many
v_gene: TRBV20-1
CDR3aa: CSARQGAGTEAFF
CDR3nt: TGCAGTGCTCGACAGGGGGCAGGGACTGAAGCTTTCTTT

j_gene: TRBJ1-6
d_gene: TRBD1
abundance: few
v_gene: TRBV10-3
CDR3aa: CAISGPGQGDNSPLHF
CDR3nt: TGTGCCATCAGTGGTCCGGGACAGGGGGATAATTCACCCCTCCACTTT

j_gene: TRBJ2-3
d_gene: TRBD2
abundance: .
v_gene: TRBV7-2
CDR3aa: CASSIGTSGAAAQYF
CDR3nt: TGTGCCAGCAGCATAGGGACTAGCGGGGCCGCGGCGCAGTATTTT

j_gene: TRBJ1-1
d_gene: TRBD1
abundance: many
v_gene: TRBV12-3/TRBV12-4
CDR3aa: CASRIQGAQSRAFF
CDR3nt: TGTGCCAGCAGGATACAGGGGGCGCAGAGCCGAGCTTTCTTT

j_gene: TRBJ1-4
d_gene: TRBD1
abundance: few
v_gene: TRBV7-2
CDR3aa: CASSLHGQGASTNEKLFF
CDR3nt: TGTGCCAGCAGCTTACACGGACAGGGGGCTTCAACTAATGAAAAACTGTTTTTT

j_gene: TRBJ1-1
d_gene: .
abundance: many
v_gene: TRBV12-5
CDR3aa: CASGFRENTEAFF
CDR3nt: TGTGCTAGTGGTTTTAGGGAGAACACTGAAGCTTTCTTT

j_gene: TRBJ1-2
d_gene: TRBD1
abundance: many
v_gene: TRBV28
CDR3aa: CASSAGGSHYGYTF
CDR3nt: TGTGCCAGCAGTGCAGGGGGTAGTCACTATGGCTACACCTTC

j_gene: TRBJ1-1
d_gene: .
abundance: many
v_gene: TRBV12-3/TRBV12-4
CDR3aa: CASSPAATEAFF
CDR3nt: TGTGCCAGCAGCCCGGCCGCGACTGAAGCTTTCTTT

j_gene: TRBJ1-2
d_gene: .
abundance: .
v_gene: TRBV29-1
CDR3aa: CSVVIDYYGYTF
CDR3nt: TGCAGCGTTGTTATAGACTACTATGGCTACACCTTC

j_gene: TRBJ1-2
d_gene: .
abundance: .
v_gene: TRBV27
CDR3aa: CASSFLGPSNYGYTF
CDR3nt: TGTGCCAGCAGTTTTTTGGGGCCGTCGAACTATGGCTACACCTTC

j_gene: TRBJ2-3
d_gene: TRBD2
abundance: .
v_gene: TRBV10-3
CDR3aa: CAISTSGNTDTQYF
CDR3nt: TGTGCCATCAGTACTAGCGGTAACACAGATACGCAGTATTTT

j_gene: TRBJ2-3
d_gene: TRBD2
abundance: .
v_gene: TRBV7-2
CDR3aa: CASSSKGLSGGTDTQYF
CDR3nt: TGTGCCAGCAGCTCGAAGGGACTATCGGGAGGCACAGATACGCAGTATTTT

j_gene: TRBJ2-1
d_gene: .
abundance: few
v_gene: TRBV20-1
CDR3aa: CSAIFGPSSYNEQFF
CDR3nt: TGCAGTGCTATATTTGGCCCGAGCTCCTACAATGAGCAGTTCTTC

j_gene: TRBJ2-1
d_gene: TRBD1
abundance: many
v_gene: TRBV6-1
CDR3aa: CASSEATGTGGNEQFF
CDR3nt: TGTGCCAGCAGTGAAGCGACTGGGACAGGGGGCAATGAGCAGTTCTTC

j_gene: TRBJ1-5
d_gene: .
abundance: .
v_gene: TRBV10-2
CDR3aa: CASGDGGQPQHF
CDR3nt: TGCGCCAGTGGGGACGGTGGGCAGCCCCAGCATTTT

j_gene: TRBJ2-1
d_gene: .
abundance: many
v_gene: TRBV12-3/TRBV12-4
CDR3aa: CASSLQGYLQNEQFF
CDR3nt: TGTGCCAGCAGTTTACAGGGGTACCTACAGAATGAGCAGTTCTTC

j_gene: TRBJ2-7
d_gene: .
abundance: .
v_gene: TRBV7-8
CDR3aa: CASSLGSRTYEQYF
CDR3nt: TGTGCCAGCAGCTTAGGGTCCCGAACCTACGAGCAGTACTTC

j_gene: TRBJ2-7
d_gene: .
abundance: .
v_gene: TRBV20-1
CDR3aa: CSAPRLNSYEQYF
CDR3nt: TGCAGTGCCCCAAGACTGAACTCCTACGAGCAGTACTTC

j_gene: TRBJ2-2
d_gene: TRBD2
abundance: .
v_gene: TRBV13
CDR3aa: CASSLGLPGGAGGNTGELFF
CDR3nt: TGTGCCAGCAGCTTAGGCCTCCCCGGCGGAGCGGGAGGGAACACCGGGGAGCTGTTTTTT

j_gene: TRBJ1-4
d_gene: .
abundance: many
v_gene: TRBV5-6
CDR3aa: CASSSMARVERDEKLFF
CDR3nt: TGTGCCAGCAGCTCCATGGCCCGCGTGGAGAGGGATGAAAAACTGTTTTTT

j_gene: TRBJ2-2
d_gene: TRBD2
abundance: .
v_gene: TRBV20-1
CDR3aa: CSARDFGLAGEAGELFF
CDR3nt: TGCAGTGCTAGAGATTTCGGACTAGCGGGAGAGGCCGGGGAGCTGTTTTTT

j_gene: TRBJ2-3
d_gene: .
abundance: many
v_gene: TRBV29-1
CDR3aa: CSGNRVGDTDTQYF
CDR3nt: TGCAGCGGTAACCGGGTGGGGGACACAGATACGCAGTATTTT

j_gene: TRBJ1-1
d_gene: .
abundance: many
v_gene: TRBV10-3
CDR3aa: CAISESGDGTEAFF
CDR3nt: TGTGCCATCAGTGAGTCGGGGGATGGCACTGAAGCTTTCTTT

j_gene: TRBJ2-1
d_gene: .
abundance: many
v_gene: TRBV7-9
CDR3aa: CASSHKGDEQFF
CDR3nt: TGTGCCAGCAGCCACAAGGGGGATGAGCAGTTCTTC

j_gene: TRBJ2-1
d_gene: TRBD2
abundance: .
v_gene: TRBV6-5
CDR3aa: CASSYSSLARYNEQFF
CDR3nt: TGTGCCAGCAGTTACTCGTCACTAGCGCGGTACAATGAGCAGTTCTTC